There are many counts of the clone carrying this T cell receptor beta chain. Its target is unknown. These data originate in a study of T cells after yellow fever vaccination. Study-wide points: Abundant clonotypes (contaminants from the bulk population) could be present in FACS-sorted repertoires.

In making TCR cDNA, 5'RACE template switching added a universal primer site and UMIs to it. Using its own MiXCR run on the 5' RACE reads, TCRdb lists one record per CDR3 protein. The repertoire holds about 320,000 distinct CDR3 sequences, with around 4.5% as singletons. The germline V gene encodes CDR1 DFQATT and CDR2 SNEGSKA (reference sequence). V shed 2 bases and J 4 bases; nucleotides not matched to a gene: 9. There are 16 residues in the CDR3. The sequencing used PBMCs, collected 15 days after the yellow fever booster vaccination. The chain employs TRBV20-1 and TRBJ2-2; the match to TRBD1 covers 8 bases. The sequence was collected from a man younger than 35 who received the YFV17D yellow fever vaccine. CDR3 sequence: CSARLDRDWFTGELFF. In nucleotides, the CDR3 is TGCAGTGCTAGACTGGACAGGGATTGGTTCACCGGGGAGCTGTTTTTT.